Detailed here is one T cell receptor (beta chain). Its matching antigen is unknown. TCRdb itself ran the RT-PCR reads through MiXCR, one entry per CDR3 protein. This sample has 600,000 to 700,000 distinct CDR3 sequences; roughly 15% occur once, and the top ten carry roughly 7.6%. This sample is part of a study of response to subunit inactivated influenza vaccine. Findings of the study overall: Authors suggested seasonal influenza vaccinations each recruit few new T cells.

The V gene end was trimmed by 5 bases and the J gene end by 2 bases; junction bases not matched to a gene: 5. The V gene's germline CDR1 is ENHRY and CDR2 SYGVKD. The CDR3 loop spans 15 amino acids. Sequences were derived from PBMCs from blood, sampled roughly 2 weeks before vaccination. This TCR was recovered from a man aged 45-60 years who received an inactivated influenza vaccine. The chain has TRBV10-3 and TRBJ2-5, with TRBD1 matching 10 bases. CDR3 nucleotides: TGTGCCATCAGTCTCGGGACAGGGGAACAAGAGACCCAGTACTTC. Translation: CAISLGTGEQETQYF.